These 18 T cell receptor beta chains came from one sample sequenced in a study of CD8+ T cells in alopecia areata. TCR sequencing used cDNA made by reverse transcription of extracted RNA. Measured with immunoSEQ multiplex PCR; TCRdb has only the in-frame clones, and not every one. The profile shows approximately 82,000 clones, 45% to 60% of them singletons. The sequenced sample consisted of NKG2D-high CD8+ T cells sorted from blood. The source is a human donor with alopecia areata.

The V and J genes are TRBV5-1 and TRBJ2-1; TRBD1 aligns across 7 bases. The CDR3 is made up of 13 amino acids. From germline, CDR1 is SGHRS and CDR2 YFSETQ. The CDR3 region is CASGTAIYNEQFF. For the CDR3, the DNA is TGCGCTTCGGGGACAGCGATCTACAATGAGCAGTTCTTC.

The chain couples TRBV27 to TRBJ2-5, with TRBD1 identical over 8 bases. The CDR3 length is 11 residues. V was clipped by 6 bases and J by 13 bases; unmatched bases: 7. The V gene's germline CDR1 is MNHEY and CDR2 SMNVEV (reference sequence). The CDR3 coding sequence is TGTGCCAGCAGCTCCGGACAGGGTTGGTACTTC. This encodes CASSSGQGWYF.

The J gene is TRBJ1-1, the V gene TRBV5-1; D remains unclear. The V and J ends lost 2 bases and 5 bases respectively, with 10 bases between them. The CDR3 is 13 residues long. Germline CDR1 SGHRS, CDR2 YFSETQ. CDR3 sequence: CASSFVDGTEAFF. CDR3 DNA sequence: TGCGCCAGCAGCTTCGTGGACGGGACTGAAGCTTTCTTT.

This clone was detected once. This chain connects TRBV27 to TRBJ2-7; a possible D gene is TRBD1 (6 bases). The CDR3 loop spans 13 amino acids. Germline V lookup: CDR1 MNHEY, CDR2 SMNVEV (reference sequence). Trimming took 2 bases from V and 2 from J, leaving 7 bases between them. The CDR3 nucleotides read TGTGCCAGCAGTTTAACAGGGACCTACGAGCAGTACTTC. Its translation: CASSLTGTYEQYF.

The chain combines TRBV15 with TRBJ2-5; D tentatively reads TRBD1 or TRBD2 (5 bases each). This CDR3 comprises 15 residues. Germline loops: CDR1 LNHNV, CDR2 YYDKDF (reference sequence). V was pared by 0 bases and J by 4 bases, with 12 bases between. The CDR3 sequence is CATSRDSGTTETQYF. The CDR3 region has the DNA TGTGCCACCAGCAGAGACTCCGGGACGACAGAGACCCAGTACTTC.

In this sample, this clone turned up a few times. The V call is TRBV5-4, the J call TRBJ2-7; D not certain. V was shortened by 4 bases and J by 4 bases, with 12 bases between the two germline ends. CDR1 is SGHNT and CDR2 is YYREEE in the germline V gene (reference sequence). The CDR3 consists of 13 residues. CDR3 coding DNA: TGTGCCAGCAGCATACTGGACGGTTACGAGCAGTACTTC. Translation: CASSILDGYEQYF.

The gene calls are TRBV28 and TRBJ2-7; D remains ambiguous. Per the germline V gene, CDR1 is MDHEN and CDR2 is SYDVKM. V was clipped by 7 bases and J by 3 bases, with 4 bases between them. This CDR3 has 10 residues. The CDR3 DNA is TGTGCCAGCAAGAACTACGAGCAGTACTTC. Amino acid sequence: CASKNYEQYF.

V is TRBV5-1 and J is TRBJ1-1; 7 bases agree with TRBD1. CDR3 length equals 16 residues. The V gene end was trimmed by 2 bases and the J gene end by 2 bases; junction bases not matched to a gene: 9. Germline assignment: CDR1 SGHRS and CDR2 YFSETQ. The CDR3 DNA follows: TGCGCCAGCAGCTTCCCCGGGACAGAGATAAACACTGAAGCTTTCTTT. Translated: CASSFPGTEINTEAFF.

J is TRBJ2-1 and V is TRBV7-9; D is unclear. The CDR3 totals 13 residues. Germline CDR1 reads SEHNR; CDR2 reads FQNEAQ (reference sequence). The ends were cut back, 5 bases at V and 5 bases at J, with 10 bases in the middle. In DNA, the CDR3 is TGTGCCAGCAGCCCAGCTCCCCACAATGAGCAGTTCTTC. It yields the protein CASSPAPHNEQFF.

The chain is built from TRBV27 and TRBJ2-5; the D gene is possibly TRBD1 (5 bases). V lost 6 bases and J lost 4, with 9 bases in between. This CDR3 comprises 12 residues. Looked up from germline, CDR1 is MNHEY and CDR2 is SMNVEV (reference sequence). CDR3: CASSPRGETQYF. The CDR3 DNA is TGTGCCAGCAGCCCTAGGGGAGAGACCCAGTACTTC.

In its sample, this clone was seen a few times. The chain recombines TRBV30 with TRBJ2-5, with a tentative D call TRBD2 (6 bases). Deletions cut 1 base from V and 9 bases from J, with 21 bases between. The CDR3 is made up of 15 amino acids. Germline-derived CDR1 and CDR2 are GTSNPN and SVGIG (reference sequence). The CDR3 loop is CAWSEVAEGTEAQYF. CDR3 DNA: TGTGCCTGGAGTGAAGTAGCGGAGGGGACCGAGGCCCAGTACTTC. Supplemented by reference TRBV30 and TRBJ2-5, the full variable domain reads SQTIHQWPATLVQPVGSPLSLECTVEGTSNPNLYWYRQAAGRGLQLLFYSVGIGQISSEVPQNLSASRPQDRQFILSSKKLLLSDSGFYLCAWSEVAEGTEAQYFGPGTRLLVL.

CDR3 bases: TGCGCCAGCAGCTACTTAGCGGGGGGCACAGATACGCAGTATTTT. Encoded protein: CASSYLAGGTDTQYF. The chain employs TRBV4-1 and TRBJ2-3, with 9 bases fitting TRBD2. V shed 5 bases and J 1 base; nucleotides not matched to a gene: 4. CDR1 is MGHRA, CDR2 YSYEKL, per germline. The CDR3 has 15 residues.

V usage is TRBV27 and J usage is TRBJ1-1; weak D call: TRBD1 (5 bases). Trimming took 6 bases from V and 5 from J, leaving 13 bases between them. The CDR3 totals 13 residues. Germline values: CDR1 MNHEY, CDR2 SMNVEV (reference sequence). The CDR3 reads CASSLGGWTEAFF. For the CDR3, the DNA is TGTGCCAGCAGCCTGGGGGGTTGGACTGAAGCTTTCTTT.

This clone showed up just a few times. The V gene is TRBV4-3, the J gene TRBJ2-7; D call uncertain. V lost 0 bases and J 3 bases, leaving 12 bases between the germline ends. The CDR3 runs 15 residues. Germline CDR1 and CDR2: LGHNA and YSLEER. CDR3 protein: CASSQDYGGIYEQYF. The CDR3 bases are TGCGCCAGCAGCCAAGATTATGGTGGTATCTACGAGCAGTACTTC.

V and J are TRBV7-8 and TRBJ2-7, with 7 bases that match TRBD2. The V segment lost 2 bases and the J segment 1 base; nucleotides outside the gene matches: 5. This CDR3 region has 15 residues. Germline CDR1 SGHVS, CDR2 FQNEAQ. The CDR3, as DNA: TGTGCCAGCAGCTTAAACGGAGCGGGATCCTACGAGCAGTACTTC. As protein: CASSLNGAGSYEQYF.

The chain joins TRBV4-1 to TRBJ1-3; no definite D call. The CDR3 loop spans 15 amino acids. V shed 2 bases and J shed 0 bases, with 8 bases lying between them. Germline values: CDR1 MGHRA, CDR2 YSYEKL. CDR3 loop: CASSQPRFSGNTIYF. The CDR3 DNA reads TGCGCCAGCAGCCAACCCAGATTCTCTGGAAACACCATATATTTT.

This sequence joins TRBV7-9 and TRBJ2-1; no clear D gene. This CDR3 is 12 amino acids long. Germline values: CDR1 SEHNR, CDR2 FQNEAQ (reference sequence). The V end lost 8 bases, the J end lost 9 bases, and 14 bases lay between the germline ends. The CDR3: CASGVGVGEQFF. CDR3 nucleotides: TGTGCCAGCGGGGTTGGGGTCGGTGAGCAGTTCTTC.

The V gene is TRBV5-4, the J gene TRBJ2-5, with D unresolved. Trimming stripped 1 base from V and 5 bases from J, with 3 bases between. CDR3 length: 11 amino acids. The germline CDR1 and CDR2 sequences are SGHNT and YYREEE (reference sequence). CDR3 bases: TGTGCCAGCAGCTTGAGCGAGACCCAGTACTTC. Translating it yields CASSLSETQYF.